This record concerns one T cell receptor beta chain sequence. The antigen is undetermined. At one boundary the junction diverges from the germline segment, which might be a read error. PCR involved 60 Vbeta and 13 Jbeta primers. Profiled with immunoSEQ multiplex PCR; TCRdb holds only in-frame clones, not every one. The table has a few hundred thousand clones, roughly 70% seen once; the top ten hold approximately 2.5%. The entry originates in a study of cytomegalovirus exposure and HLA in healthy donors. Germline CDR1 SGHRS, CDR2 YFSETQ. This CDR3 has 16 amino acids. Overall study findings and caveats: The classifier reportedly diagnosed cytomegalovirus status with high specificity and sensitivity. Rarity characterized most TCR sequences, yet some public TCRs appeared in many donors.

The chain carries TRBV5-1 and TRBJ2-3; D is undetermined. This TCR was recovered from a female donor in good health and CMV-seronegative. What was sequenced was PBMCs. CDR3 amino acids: CASGLAVQTSTDTQYF. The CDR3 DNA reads TGCGCCAGCGGCTTGGCCGTTCAAACTAGCACAGATACGCAGTATTTT.